This TCR beta chain appears in the sequencing data of a study of blood T cell repertoires in COVID-19. As for the study in general: The United States, Italy and Spain supplied acute and convalescent COVID-19 samples. T cells, B-cell-depleted T cells, or PBMCs provided the cDNA or gDNA that served as material.

Germline V gene data show CDR1 as SGHRS and CDR2 as YFSETQ. This CDR3 has 15 residues. V lost 4 bases, J lost 1 base, and 3 bases stayed unmatched. Original processing methods: Nucleated cell counts were estimated from reference gene primer amplification. Clones were sequenced by immunoSEQ multiplex PCR, and TCRdb holds only the in-frame ones, with some missing. D and trimming were read from the DNA, whereas the V and J calls and clone size are those reported in that table. The table includes 200,000 to 250,000 clones, about nine tenths detected once. This receptor was identified in a man in his fifties or sixties with acute or convalescent COVID-19. V gene TRBV5-1 combines with J gene TRBJ2-2, with 8 nucleotides matching TRBD1. The specimen was peripheral blood. In nucleotides, the CDR3 is TGCGCCAGCAGCGGCGGGACAGGGAACACCGGGGAGCTGTTTTTT. Translation: CASSGGTGNTGELFF. The entire variable domain, with the rest obtained from reference TRBV5-1 and TRBJ2-2, is as follows: KAGVTQTPRYLIKTRGQQVTLSCSPISGHRSVSWYQQTPGQGLQFLFEYFSETQRNKGNFPGRFSGRQFSNSRSEMNVSTLELGDSALYLCASSGGTGNTGELFFGEGSRLTVL.